This entry is about one T cell receptor beta chain. In germline, CDR1 is SGHRS, CDR2 YFSETQ. CDR3 length: 18 amino acids. The V segment lost 0 bases and the J segment 3 bases; nucleotides outside the gene matches: 10. Assay used: immunoSEQ multiplex PCR; TCRdb lists only in-frame clones, some missing. The repertoire has about 180,000 clones, 94% of them found once; the top ten carry roughly 1.5%. The data belong to a study of T cell responses to AZD1222 COVID-19 vaccine. The rearrangement links TRBV5-1 to TRBJ2-2; 8 nucleotides align to TRBD2. The TCR comes from an adult who received the AZD1222 COVID-19 vaccine. The sample in question was peripheral blood, obtained 28 days after the second AZD1222 dose. CDR3 DNA: TGCGCCAGCAGCTTGGGTGTAAGCGGGAGTAGGGACACCGGGGAGCTGTTTTTT. It codes for CASSLGVSGSRDTGELFF.